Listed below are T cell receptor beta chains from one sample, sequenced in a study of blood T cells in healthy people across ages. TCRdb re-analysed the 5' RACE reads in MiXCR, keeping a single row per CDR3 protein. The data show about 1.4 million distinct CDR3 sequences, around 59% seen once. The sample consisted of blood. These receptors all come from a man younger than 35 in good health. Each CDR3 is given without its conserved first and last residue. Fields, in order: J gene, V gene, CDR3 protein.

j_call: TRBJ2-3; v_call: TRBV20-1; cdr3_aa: SATKGSEGTDTQY
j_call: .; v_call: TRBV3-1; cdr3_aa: ASSHASGAETQY
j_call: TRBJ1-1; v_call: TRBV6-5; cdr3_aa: ASTIRGSETEAF
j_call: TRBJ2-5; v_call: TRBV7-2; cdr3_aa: ASSPTLIGSETQY
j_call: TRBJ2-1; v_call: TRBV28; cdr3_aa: ASSLTHSGGNEQF
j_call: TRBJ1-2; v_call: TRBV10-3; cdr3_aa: AIRKLGARISLDNYGYT
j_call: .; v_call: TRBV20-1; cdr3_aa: SARSLRVPGKNIQY
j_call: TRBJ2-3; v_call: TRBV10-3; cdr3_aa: AIRTGGGLSDTQY
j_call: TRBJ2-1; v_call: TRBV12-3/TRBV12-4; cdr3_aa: ASTVSGPYNEQF
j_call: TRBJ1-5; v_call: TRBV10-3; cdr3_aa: APGRGRDQPQH
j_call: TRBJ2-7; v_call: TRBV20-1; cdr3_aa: SARGQTEQY
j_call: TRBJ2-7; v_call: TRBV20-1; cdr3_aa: SASWSSGGAGAYEQY
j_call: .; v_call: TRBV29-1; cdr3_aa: SVESRVGGNEQY
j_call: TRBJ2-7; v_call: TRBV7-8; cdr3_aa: AILPQSGGTYEQY
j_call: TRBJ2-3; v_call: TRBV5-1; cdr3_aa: ASSLGVPPTDTQY
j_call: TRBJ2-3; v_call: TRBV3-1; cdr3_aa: ASSQDSQGFGTQY
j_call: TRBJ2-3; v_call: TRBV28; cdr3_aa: ASSKYHLAGGRGTDTQY
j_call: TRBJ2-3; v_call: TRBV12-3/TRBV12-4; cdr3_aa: ASSGDGSSTDTQY
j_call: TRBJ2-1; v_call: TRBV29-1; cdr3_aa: SVEGGRASNEQF
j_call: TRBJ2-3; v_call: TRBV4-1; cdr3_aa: ASSLTSSPLDTQY
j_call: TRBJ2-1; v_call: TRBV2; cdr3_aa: ASSSGREQF
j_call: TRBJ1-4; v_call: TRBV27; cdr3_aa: ASSFGRMDEKLF
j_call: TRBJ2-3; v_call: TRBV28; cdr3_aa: ASSFRRIGGDTQY
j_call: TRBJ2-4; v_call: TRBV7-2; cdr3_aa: ASSEEGVKNIQY
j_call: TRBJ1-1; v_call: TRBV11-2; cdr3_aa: ASSLGPGITEAF
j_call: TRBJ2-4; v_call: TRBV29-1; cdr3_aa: SVVVSAKNIQY
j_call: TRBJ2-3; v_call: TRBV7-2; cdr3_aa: ASSPPRGAGTDTQY
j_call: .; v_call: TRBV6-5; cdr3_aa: ASSYSAGTATYEQY
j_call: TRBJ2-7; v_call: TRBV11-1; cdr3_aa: ASSLWRDSYEQY
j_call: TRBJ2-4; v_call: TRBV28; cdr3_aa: ASRETGKNIQY
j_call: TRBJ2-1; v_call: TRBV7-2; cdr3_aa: ASSFGTGGGNEQF
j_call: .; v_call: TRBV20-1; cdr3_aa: SAGGQGLYEQY
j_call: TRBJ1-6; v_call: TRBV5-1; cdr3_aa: ASSSGTESSYNSPLH
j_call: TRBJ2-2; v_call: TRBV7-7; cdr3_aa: ASSLSGTGVSTGELF
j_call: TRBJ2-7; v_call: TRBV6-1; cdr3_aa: ASSGRQGRPSANYEQY
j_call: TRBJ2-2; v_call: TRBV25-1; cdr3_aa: ASRVGVDTGELF
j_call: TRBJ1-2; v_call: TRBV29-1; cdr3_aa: SVVGGRSAYGYT
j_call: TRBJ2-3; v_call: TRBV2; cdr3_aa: ASRGGTRGTDTQY
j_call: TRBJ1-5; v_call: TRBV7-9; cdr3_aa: ASSSGQGVTNQPQH
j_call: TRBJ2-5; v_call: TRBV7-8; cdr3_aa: ASSLVRAGGAETQY
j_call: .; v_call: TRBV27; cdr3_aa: ASSFRGGIETQY
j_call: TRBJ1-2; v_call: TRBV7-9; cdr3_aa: ASSLAGQTGYT
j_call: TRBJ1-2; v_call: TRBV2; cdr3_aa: ASSARTWGQGNYGYT
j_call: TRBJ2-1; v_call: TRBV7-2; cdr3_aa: ASSPRRLTYNEQF
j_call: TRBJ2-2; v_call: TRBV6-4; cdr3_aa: ASSEGGVSGELF
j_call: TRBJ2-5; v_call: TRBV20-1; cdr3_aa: SARTSGRAGETQY
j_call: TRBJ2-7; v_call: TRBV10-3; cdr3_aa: AISGETRDYEQY
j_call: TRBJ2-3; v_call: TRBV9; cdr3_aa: ASSVAWFLGLAGEGGSTDTQY
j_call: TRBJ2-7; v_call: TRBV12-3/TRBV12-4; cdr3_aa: ASSVNQFQGEQY
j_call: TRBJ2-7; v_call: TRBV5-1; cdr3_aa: ASSGQVSYEQY
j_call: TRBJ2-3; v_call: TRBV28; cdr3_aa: ASSRLSGPDTDTQY
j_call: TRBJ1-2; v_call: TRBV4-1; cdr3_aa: ASSFLGGRSNYGYT
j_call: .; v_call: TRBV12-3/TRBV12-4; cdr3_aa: ASSYSAGPLGEETQY
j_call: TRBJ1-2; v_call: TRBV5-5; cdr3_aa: ASRPWNTDGYT
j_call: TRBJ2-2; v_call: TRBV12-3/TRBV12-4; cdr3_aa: ASSPIQGTGELF
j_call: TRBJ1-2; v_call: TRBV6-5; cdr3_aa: ASSYSMATGGNYGYT